This T cell receptor beta chain emerged from a study of radiotherapy plus CTLA-4 blockade in lung cancer. Study summary: Roughly 17% of patients responded objectively, and 25% to 40% achieved disease control. Findings of the study overall: In blood, early T cell clone dynamics reportedly predicted response best, together with interferon-beta. In blood, TCR clones derived from the tumor expanded after radiotherapy plus ipilimumab.

The method was immunoSEQ multiplex PCR; TCRdb's version includes in-frame clones alone and lacks a portion of them. The table lists 75,000 to 95,000 clones, approximately 82% of them singletons. Focal radiation and CTLA-4 blockade (ipilimumab) were tested in chemo-refractory metastatic non-small-cell lung cancer patients. As for this clone: Its antigen is undetermined.

The V end was cut by 7 bases, the J end by 2 bases, with 5 bases between. Germline lookup yields CDR1 MNHEY and CDR2 SMNVEV (reference sequence). This CDR3 contains 12 residues. The chain recombines TRBV27 with TRBJ1-4; D remains unclear. The source is a human donor with non-small cell lung cancer that progressed on radiotherapy plus ipilimumab. Here the sequenced sample was peripheral blood, taken from a patient treated with radiotherapy plus ipilimumab. CDR3: CASTTTNEKLFF. The CDR3 bases are TGTGCCAGCACAACGACTAATGAAAAACTGTTTTTT. Together with reference TRBV27 and TRBJ1-4, the CDR3 gives the full variable domain: EAQVTQNPRYLITVTGKKLTVTCSQNMNHEYMSWYRQDPGLGLRQIYYSMNVEVTDKGDVPEGYKVSRKEKRNFPLILESPSPNQTSLYFCASTTTNEKLFFGSGTQLSVL.